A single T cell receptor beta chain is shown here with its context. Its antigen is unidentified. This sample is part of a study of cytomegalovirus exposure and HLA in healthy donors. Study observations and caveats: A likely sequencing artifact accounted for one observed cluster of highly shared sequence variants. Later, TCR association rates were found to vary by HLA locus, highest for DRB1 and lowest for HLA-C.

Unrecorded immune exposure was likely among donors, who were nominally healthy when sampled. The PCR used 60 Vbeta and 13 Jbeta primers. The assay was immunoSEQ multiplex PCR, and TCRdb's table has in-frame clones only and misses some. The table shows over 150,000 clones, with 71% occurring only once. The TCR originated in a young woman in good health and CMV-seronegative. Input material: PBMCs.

The CDR3 DNA reads TGTGCCAGCAGCCAAGATGGCCAGGCTAACACTGAAGCTTTCTTT. Its translation is CASSQDGQANTEAFF. The chain couples TRBV4-2 to TRBJ1-1; the D is unclear. CDR1 is LGHNA and CDR2 is YNFKEQ in the germline V gene. The germline V and J ends were trimmed by 0 bases and 2 bases, with 10 bases remaining between them. The CDR3 is 15 residues long.